This entry features one T cell receptor (beta chain) sequence. These data are taken from a study of CD8 T cells in Susac syndrome. Reverse transcription used about 0.5 to 1 ug RNA and random hexamers. The CDR3 of TCR beta was amplified by immunoSEQ multiplex PCR across 54 Vbeta and 13 Jbeta. TCRdb called the immunoSEQ multiplex PCR reads again in MiXCR, with one record for every CDR3 protein. Here the sample spans 150,000 to 200,000 distinct CDR3 sequences, about 94% being singletons. The study sequenced TCR beta in blood CD8+ and CD4+ T cells. The CDR3 sequence is 14 residues long. The germline V gene encodes CDR1 DFQATT and CDR2 SNEGSKA (reference sequence). The V segment lost 4 bases and the J segment 6 bases; nucleotides outside the gene matches: 11.

Sequencing was done on a sample of CD4+ T cells from PBMCs. This clonotype was sampled from a human donor in good health. The chain combines TRBV20-1 with TRBJ2-7, with 8 nucleotides matching TRBD1. Here the CDR3 reads CSATRQGPTGEQYF. The DNA for the CDR3 is TGCAGTGCTACCCGACAGGGGCCCACGGGCGAGCAGTACTTC.